This entry is about one TCR beta chain. This sample was taken from a study of T cells in localized non-small cell lung cancer. Trimming took 7 bases from V and 4 from J, leaving 11 bases between them. Germline CDR1 and CDR2: SGHNT and YYREEE (reference sequence). The CDR3 loop spans 12 amino acids. The method was immunoSEQ multiplex PCR; TCRdb's version includes in-frame clones alone and lacks a portion of them. The sample consists of 20,000 to 25,000 clones, 89% of them appearing once. Sequencing was performed on peripheral blood, taken before any cancer treatment. This chain connects TRBV5-4 to TRBJ1-1, with D perhaps TRBD1 (5 bases). The source of this sequence is a man aged 35 to 69 with stage I squamous cell lung carcinoma. The CDR3 loop reads CASGGGSTEAFF. For the CDR3, the DNA is TGTGCCAGCGGTGGGGGGAGCACTGAAGCTTTCTTT.